This is a list of T cell receptor beta chains from one sample in a study of blood T cell repertoires in COVID-19. Using immunoSEQ multiplex PCR, the repertoire was profiled, and TCRdb retains in-frame clones only, with some absent. The repertoire consists of some 350,000 clones, with approximately 91% occurring once and the leading ten covering around 6.6%. Sequencing was carried out using peripheral blood. The receptors were sampled from a woman aged 70-85 years with COVID-19, enrolled during active disease. The CDR3 runs from the conserved cysteine through the conserved F or W. The order of the fields is CDR3 DNA, CDR3 protein, J gene, clone size, D gene, V gene. A D gene is named only where the DNA matches it firmly. Clone size, where shown, is once, few, many, or a class for clones that have expanded.

cdr3_nt: TGTGCCAGCAGCGACCTATGGCACAGGGGCGGGAGGGAGACCCAGTACTTC
cdr3_aa: CASSDLWHRGGRETQYF
j_call: TRBJ2-5
clone_size: -
d_call: -
v_call: TRBV7-9

cdr3_nt: TGTGCCAGCACTACTGGGACAGGGGGCTCTGGACAGCCCCAGCATTTT
cdr3_aa: CASTTGTGGSGQPQHF
j_call: TRBJ1-5
clone_size: few
d_call: TRBD1
v_call: TRBV2

cdr3_nt: TGCGCCAGCGCAGGGACTTCGAACACTGAAGCTTTCTTT
cdr3_aa: CASAGTSNTEAFF
j_call: TRBJ1-1
clone_size: few
d_call: -
v_call: TRBV5-1

cdr3_nt: TGTGCCAGCAGCGGACAGGGGGCACGTCAGCCCCAGCATTTT
cdr3_aa: CASSGQGARQPQHF
j_call: TRBJ1-5
clone_size: -
d_call: TRBD1
v_call: TRBV9

cdr3_nt: TGCGCCAGCAGCTTGGCTCAGGGGGTCACTGAAGCTTTCTTT
cdr3_aa: CASSLAQGVTEAFF
j_call: TRBJ1-1
clone_size: few
d_call: TRBD1
v_call: TRBV5-1

cdr3_nt: TGTGCCAGCAGTTTCCGGGACAGCTATCAGCCCCAGCATTTT
cdr3_aa: CASSFRDSYQPQHF
j_call: TRBJ1-5
clone_size: -
d_call: TRBD1
v_call: TRBV6-5

cdr3_nt: TGTGCCAGCAGTTCCTCCGGGACAGGGTATAATGAAAAACTGTTTTTT
cdr3_aa: CASSSSGTGYNEKLFF
j_call: TRBJ1-4
clone_size: -
d_call: TRBD1
v_call: TRBV28

cdr3_nt: TGTGCCAGCAGTCCCCGGACTAGCGGACGCAATGAGCAGTTCTTC
cdr3_aa: CASSPRTSGRNEQFF
j_call: TRBJ2-1
clone_size: once
d_call: TRBD2
v_call: TRBV27

cdr3_nt: TGTGCCAGCAGTGCGGCCAGGGGGCAGCGTGAAAAACTGTTTTTT
cdr3_aa: CASSAARGQREKLFF
j_call: TRBJ1-4
clone_size: -
d_call: TRBD1
v_call: TRBV2

cdr3_nt: TGTGCCAGCAGTTATGGACGGGGGGAAGCTTTCTTT
cdr3_aa: CASSYGRGEAFF
j_call: TRBJ1-1
clone_size: once
d_call: -
v_call: TRBV6-5

cdr3_nt: TGTGCCAGCAGCAGGACAGGGGTCGCCGGAAACACCATATATTTT
cdr3_aa: CASSRTGVAGNTIYF
j_call: TRBJ1-3
clone_size: -
d_call: TRBD1
v_call: TRBV5-4

cdr3_nt: TGTGCCGCGGAGGGGCACGACTATGGCTACACCTTC
cdr3_aa: CAAEGHDYGYTF
j_call: TRBJ1-2
clone_size: -
d_call: -
v_call: TRBV28

cdr3_nt: TGTGCCAGCAGCCAAGGCGGGTGGGATACGCAGTATTTT
cdr3_aa: CASSQGGWDTQYF
j_call: TRBJ2-3
clone_size: -
d_call: -
v_call: TRBV3-1/TRBV3-2

cdr3_nt: TGTGCCAGCGGGACAGGGAGGCAGCCCCAGCATTTT
cdr3_aa: CASGTGRQPQHF
j_call: TRBJ1-5
clone_size: -
d_call: TRBD1
v_call: TRBV28

cdr3_nt: TGTGCCAGTAGTGCCGGGACACTCACCCATCAGGGCTACACCTTC
cdr3_aa: CASSAGTLTHQGYTF
j_call: TRBJ1-2
clone_size: -
d_call: -
v_call: TRBV19

cdr3_nt: TGTGCCTTTTTCCGGCGGGGGGGCTTTTGTTATGGCTACACCTTC
cdr3_aa: CAFFRRGGFCYGYTF
j_call: TRBJ1-2
clone_size: -
d_call: -
v_call: TRBV24-1

cdr3_nt: TGTGCCAGCAGTCTTCCGGGACAGGGGCCCCACGGACCGGAAAAACTGTTTTTT
cdr3_aa: CASSLPGQGPHGPEKLFF
j_call: TRBJ1-4
clone_size: -
d_call: TRBD1
v_call: TRBV7-9

cdr3_nt: TGTGCCAGCAGCCCATCGACAGGCCCCTATGGCTACACCTTC
cdr3_aa: CASSPSTGPYGYTF
j_call: TRBJ1-2
clone_size: -
d_call: -
v_call: TRBV11-1

cdr3_nt: TGTGCCAGCAGCTTAGGGAGCGGGGGGGGCTACGAGCAGTACTTC
cdr3_aa: CASSLGSGGGYEQYF
j_call: TRBJ2-7
clone_size: -
d_call: TRBD2
v_call: TRBV11-2

cdr3_nt: TGTGCCAGCAGCTTGGCCCTGGGGAGCACTGAAGCTTTCTTT
cdr3_aa: CASSLALGSTEAFF
j_call: TRBJ1-1
clone_size: -
d_call: -
v_call: TRBV5-8

cdr3_nt: TGCGCCAGCAGCTTGTATGGGGGGAGAACTAATGAAAAACTGTTTTTT
cdr3_aa: CASSLYGGRTNEKLFF
j_call: TRBJ1-4
clone_size: once
d_call: -
v_call: TRBV5-1

cdr3_nt: TGTGCCAGCAGCCCCCCAGGGGCGAGCTATGGCTACACCTTC
cdr3_aa: CASSPPGASYGYTF
j_call: TRBJ1-2
clone_size: -
d_call: -
v_call: TRBV6-5

cdr3_nt: TGTGCCAGCAGCCCACAGGGCAGTGAGCCCCAGCATTTT
cdr3_aa: CASSPQGSEPQHF
j_call: TRBJ1-5
clone_size: -
d_call: -
v_call: TRBV4-2

cdr3_nt: TGTGCCAGCAGCTTGCAACCTATAGCTCTAGCGGAAGAGACCCAGTACTTC
cdr3_aa: CASSLQPIALAEETQYF
j_call: TRBJ2-5
clone_size: -
d_call: TRBD2
v_call: TRBV5-6

cdr3_nt: TGTGCCAGCAGTTTAATGCAGGGTTCCCTCTATGGCTACACCTTC
cdr3_aa: CASSLMQGSLYGYTF
j_call: TRBJ1-2
clone_size: -
d_call: -
v_call: TRBV27

cdr3_nt: TGTGCCAGCAGCTTCTCGGGGACATATAACACTGAAGCTTTCTTT
cdr3_aa: CASSFSGTYNTEAFF
j_call: TRBJ1-1
clone_size: -
d_call: -
v_call: TRBV11-2

cdr3_nt: TGTGCCAGCAGTTTAAGACAGGGAAATGGCTACACCTTC
cdr3_aa: CASSLRQGNGYTF
j_call: TRBJ1-2
clone_size: once
d_call: TRBD1
v_call: TRBV6-2/TRBV6-3

cdr3_nt: TGTGCCAGCAGCTTAGGAGGCTGGGCTGAAGCTTTCTTT
cdr3_aa: CASSLGGWAEAFF
j_call: TRBJ1-1
clone_size: -
d_call: -
v_call: TRBV11-2

cdr3_nt: TGTGCCAGCTCACCTTTCCAGGTGAACACTGAAGCTTTCTTT
cdr3_aa: CASSPFQVNTEAFF
j_call: TRBJ1-1
clone_size: -
d_call: -
v_call: TRBV18

cdr3_nt: TGTGCCAGCAGTCCTTTTTCGACAGGGGGCACTGAAGCTTTCTTT
cdr3_aa: CASSPFSTGGTEAFF
j_call: TRBJ1-1
clone_size: once
d_call: TRBD1
v_call: TRBV6-5

cdr3_nt: TGTGCCAGCAGCCAAGGACAGTCCTATGGCTACACCTTC
cdr3_aa: CASSQGQSYGYTF
j_call: TRBJ1-2
clone_size: -
d_call: -
v_call: TRBV3-1/TRBV3-2

cdr3_nt: TGTGCCAGCAGTCCCGGGTCAGATAAGATCCAATTT
cdr3_aa: CASSPGSDKIQF
j_call: TRBJ1-1
clone_size: -
d_call: -
v_call: TRBV27

cdr3_nt: TGTGCCTGGAGTGTACAGGGCAGCTCCTATAATTCACCCCTCCACTTT
cdr3_aa: CAWSVQGSSYNSPLHF
j_call: TRBJ1-6
clone_size: -
d_call: -
v_call: TRBV30

cdr3_nt: TGTGCCAGCAGTCCCGGGACAGGGTACAATCAGCCCCAGCATTTT
cdr3_aa: CASSPGTGYNQPQHF
j_call: TRBJ1-5
clone_size: once
d_call: TRBD1
v_call: TRBV6-6

cdr3_nt: TGTGCCAAATCGGACAGGGCTAGCGAGCAGTACTTC
cdr3_aa: CAKSDRASEQYF
j_call: TRBJ2-7
clone_size: -
d_call: TRBD1
v_call: TRBV12-3/TRBV12-4

cdr3_nt: TGTGCCAGTAGTTCAGGGTTATATGAAAAACTGTTTTTT
cdr3_aa: CASSSGLYEKLFF
j_call: TRBJ1-4
clone_size: -
d_call: -
v_call: TRBV19

cdr3_nt: TGTGCCAGCAGCTTGAAAGGACTTCTCACAGATACGCAGTATTTT
cdr3_aa: CASSLKGLLTDTQYF
j_call: TRBJ2-3
clone_size: -
d_call: -
v_call: TRBV5-4

cdr3_nt: TGTGCCAGCAGCTTAGGAGCGGGGGAGTGGAATGAGCAGTTCTTC
cdr3_aa: CASSLGAGEWNEQFF
j_call: TRBJ2-1
clone_size: -
d_call: TRBD2
v_call: TRBV11-2

cdr3_nt: TGTGCCAGTAGTCTGGGGACAGGGAACTATGGCTACACCTTC
cdr3_aa: CASSLGTGNYGYTF
j_call: TRBJ1-2
clone_size: -
d_call: TRBD1
v_call: TRBV19

cdr3_nt: TGTGCCAGTAGTATTAGGACAGGGAGCACAGATACGCAGTATTTT
cdr3_aa: CASSIRTGSTDTQYF
j_call: TRBJ2-3
clone_size: -
d_call: TRBD1
v_call: TRBV19

cdr3_nt: TGTGCCAGCAGTATGACAGGGCCCTATGGCTACACCTTC
cdr3_aa: CASSMTGPYGYTF
j_call: TRBJ1-2
clone_size: once
d_call: TRBD1
v_call: TRBV27

cdr3_nt: TGTGCCAGCTCCCCAATAGGGGGCTCAGAGGGCTACACCTTC
cdr3_aa: CASSPIGGSEGYTF
j_call: TRBJ1-2
clone_size: -
d_call: TRBD1
v_call: TRBV18

cdr3_nt: TGTGCCAGCAGCGGAGCGGGGGGATCCTACGAGCAGTACTTC
cdr3_aa: CASSGAGGSYEQYF
j_call: TRBJ2-7
clone_size: once
d_call: TRBD2
v_call: TRBV5-4

cdr3_nt: TGTGCCAGCGGCCTGGGGCCGAACACCGGGGAGCTGTTTTTT
cdr3_aa: CASGLGPNTGELFF
j_call: TRBJ2-2
clone_size: -
d_call: -
v_call: TRBV28

cdr3_nt: TGTGCCAGCAGATGGGACAGGATAGGTGAGCAGTTCTTC
cdr3_aa: CASRWDRIGEQFF
j_call: TRBJ2-1
clone_size: once
d_call: TRBD1
v_call: TRBV28

cdr3_nt: TGCAGCGTTGAAAGCCCTCTCGAGCAGTACTTC
cdr3_aa: CSVESPLEQYF
j_call: TRBJ2-7
clone_size: -
d_call: -
v_call: TRBV29-1

cdr3_nt: TGCGCCAGCAGCCAAGTCTGGACAGGGATGACGAAAAAACTGTTTTTT
cdr3_aa: CASSQVWTGMTKKLFF
j_call: TRBJ1-4
clone_size: -
d_call: TRBD1
v_call: TRBV4-1

cdr3_nt: TGTGCCAGCAGCTTAGCGAGGCAGGGAAACACCATATATTTT
cdr3_aa: CASSLARQGNTIYF
j_call: TRBJ1-3
clone_size: -
d_call: -
v_call: TRBV7-2

cdr3_nt: TGTGCCAGCAGCTTATCGACAGTCGAAAACATTCAGTACTTC
cdr3_aa: CASSLSTVENIQYF
j_call: TRBJ2-4
clone_size: -
d_call: -
v_call: TRBV13

cdr3_nt: TGTGCCAGCAGTTTCGTAGACACTGAAGCTTTCTTT
cdr3_aa: CASSFVDTEAFF
j_call: TRBJ1-1
clone_size: -
d_call: -
v_call: TRBV12-3/TRBV12-4

cdr3_nt: TGTGCCAGCAGCTTGCGTACGGGGGGTCGCAATCAGCCCCAGCATTTT
cdr3_aa: CASSLRTGGRNQPQHF
j_call: TRBJ1-5
clone_size: -
d_call: -
v_call: TRBV5-8

cdr3_nt: TGTGCCACCAGTGATTTAGGGGGTCTCGCAGATACGCAGTATTTT
cdr3_aa: CATSDLGGLADTQYF
j_call: TRBJ2-3
clone_size: -
d_call: -
v_call: TRBV24-1

cdr3_nt: TGTGCCAGTAGGGACCCTGTAGGGGGTTCCGCCAAAGGGAACACTGAAGCTTTCTTT
cdr3_aa: CASRDPVGGSAKGNTEAFF
j_call: TRBJ1-1
clone_size: -
d_call: -
v_call: TRBV19

cdr3_nt: TGCGCCAGCAGCTTGGTTCCGGGACAGGGTTCGGCGGGATATGGCTACACCTTC
cdr3_aa: CASSLVPGQGSAGYGYTF
j_call: TRBJ1-2
clone_size: few
d_call: TRBD1
v_call: TRBV5-1